This TCR beta chain was identified in a study of tissue T cells after allogeneic stem cell transplantation. Sequencing was performed with immunoSEQ multiplex PCR; in TCRdb, only in-frame clones are kept and a portion is missing. The data contain around 3,000 clones, around 68% of them seen just once; the ten biggest clones take up about 16%. This research-autopsy study prospectively enrolled adult allogeneic hematopoietic cell transplant recipients with steroid-refractory graft-versus-host disease. Details on this clone: Its antigen is not identified. A read error is possible here, since a much larger clone lies one base away. Other DNA sequences in the sample encode the same CDR3.

The study's findings and limits: Within patients, tissue anatomy strongly shaped TCR repertoire composition.

The sample here was ascending colon tissue, taken at autopsy. This receptor was taken from a male patient at least 60 years old with steroid-refractory graft-versus-host disease after an allogeneic stem cell transplant. These T cells may partly come from the graft donor.

CDR3 nucleotide sequence: TGTGCCCGCAGCTTGGTGGCCGGGGGGGGCGAGACCCAGTACTTC. Its protein product is CARSLVAGGGETQYF. The V gene is TRBV5-6, the J gene TRBJ2-5, with 8 bases that match TRBD2. Germline V gene lookup returns CDR1 SGHDT and CDR2 YYEEEE. The CDR3 runs 15 residues.